This T cell receptor beta chain was found in a study of OX40 agonist ivuxolimab in advanced cancers. This CDR3 comprises 15 residues. Germline loops: CDR1 SGHNT, CDR2 YYREEE (reference sequence). The J segment lost 6 bases and the V segment lost 0 bases, leaving 4 bases of the junction unmatched. Repertoires were generated with immunoSEQ multiplex PCR, while TCRdb's copy carries only in-frame clones and drops some. The table records tens of thousands of clones, 79% of them present only once. V and J are TRBV5-4 and TRBJ2-7; 12 bases agree with TRBD2. The source was CD4+ or CD8+ T cells sorted from blood, collected in a trial of the OX40 agonist ivuxolimab. The sequence was collected from an adult with an advanced solid tumor such as melanoma, head and neck, liver or kidney cancer. Here the CDR3 reads CASSLVLAGGIEQYF. The CDR3 DNA sequence: TGTGCCAGCAGCTTGGTACTAGCGGGAGGCATCGAGCAGTACTTC.